These 13 T cell receptor beta chains share one sample of origin, sequenced in a study of high-grade serous ovarian cancer treatment subgroups. The repertoire was sequenced with immunoSEQ multiplex PCR; TCRdb's copy has only in-frame clones and lacks some. The sample yields roughly 15,000 clones, roughly nine tenths seen once. Tumor samples were taken before definitive surgery or chemotherapy. Sequences were obtained from tumor tissue. These receptors were obtained from a human donor with high-grade serous ovarian cancer.

V usage is TRBV27 and J usage is TRBJ2-6; possible D gene TRBD1, 6 bases. V lost 4 bases, J lost 0 bases, and 10 bases lay in between. Germline V gene data show CDR1 as MNHEY and CDR2 as SMNVEV (reference sequence). This CDR3 contains 16 residues. The CDR3 loop reads CASSSGQSSGANVLTF. The CDR3 coding sequence is TGTGCCAGCAGTTCCGGACAGAGCTCTGGGGCCAACGTCCTGACTTTC.

The chain uses TRBV18 and TRBJ2-2; 11 positions agree with TRBD2. CDR3 length: 16 amino acids. V was pared by 6 bases and J by 2 bases, with 5 bases of the junction left unmatched. Germline loops: CDR1 KGHSH, CDR2 LQKENI. The CDR3 spells CASSSGLAVNTGELFF. In DNA, the CDR3 is TGTGCCAGCTCGTCGGGACTAGCGGTTAACACCGGGGAGCTGTTTTTT.

The chain uses TRBV9 and TRBJ2-5, with TRBD2 identical over 9 bases. Losses at the gene ends were 0 bases for V and 9 bases for J; bases not matched to a gene: 12. The CDR3 is 16 residues long. Per germline, CDR1 SGDLS and CDR2 YYNGEE. This CDR3 is CASSVASSGGSQAQYF. The CDR3 region has the DNA TGTGCCAGCAGCGTAGCTTCCAGCGGGGGGTCCCAAGCCCAGTACTTC.

In this sample, this clone turned up once. This chain connects TRBV5-1 to TRBJ2-2, with D possibly matching TRBD1 (7 bases). V was pared by 4 bases and J by 8 bases, with 18 bases between. This CDR3 has 15 residues. Germline CDR1 SGHRS, CDR2 YFSETQ. CDR3 sequence: CASSPQTGTVGELFF. The DNA for the CDR3 is TGCGCCAGCAGCCCCCAGACAGGGACTGTAGGGGAGCTGTTTTTT.

This clone has more than one count but fewer than ten. This rearrangement joins TRBV7-9 to TRBJ1-1, with TRBD1 as a possible D gene (5 bases). In germline, CDR1 is SEHNR, CDR2 FQNEAQ (reference sequence). The CDR3 is 17 amino acids. The ends were cut back, 5 bases at V and 5 bases at J, with 24 bases in the middle. CDR3 loop: CASSPLPGQTRGTEAFF. CDR3 in DNA: TGTGCCAGCAGCCCCCTCCCGGGGCAGACCCGAGGGACTGAAGCTTTCTTT.

The chain uses TRBV11-2 and TRBJ2-5; a possible D gene is TRBD2 (7 bases). With 5 bases removed from V and 0 bases from J, the gap between germline ends came to 19 bases. The length of the CDR3 is 17 residues. The germline gives CDR1 SGHAT, CDR2 FQNNGV. For the CDR3, the DNA is TGTGCCAGCAGCCCCAGACAGGCTAGCGGCTACCAAGAGACCCAGTACTTC. It encodes CASSPRQASGYQETQYF.

The chain uses TRBV5-1 and TRBJ2-2, with 10 bases matching TRBD1. The ends lost 4 bases at V and 7 bases at J; junction bases unmatched: 7. CDR3 size: 15 residues. Per the germline V gene, CDR1 is SGHRS and CDR2 is YFSETQ. The CDR3 reads CASSMGQGIGGELFF. The CDR3 nucleotides read TGCGCCAGCAGCATGGGACAGGGGATTGGCGGGGAGCTGTTTTTT.

The chain joins TRBV4-1 to TRBJ2-1, with 11 bases matching TRBD2. This CDR3 contains 17 residues. V trimming: 2 bases; J trimming: 4 bases; junction bases outside the gene matches: 7. Germline CDR1 and CDR2: MGHRA and YSYEKL. The CDR3 protein is CASSQRTSGGTYNEQFF. Here the CDR3 DNA reads TGCGCCAGCAGCCAACGTACTAGCGGGGGCACTTACAATGAGCAGTTCTTC.

A few counts support this clone. V gene TRBV9 combines with J gene TRBJ2-2, with TRBD2 as a possible D gene (5 bases). Trimming shortened V by 2 bases and J by 3 bases, and 14 bases separated the two germline ends. The CDR3 length is 16 residues. CDR1 SGDLS and CDR2 YYNGEE come from the germline V gene. The CDR3 DNA is TGTGCCAGCAGCGTCCAGTCACTAGTGGACACCGGGGAGCTGTTTTTT. This sequence encodes CASSVQSLVDTGELFF.

CDR3 residues: CASSPGPLSTDTQYF. CDR3 in DNA: TGTGCCAGCAGCCCGGGACCCCTGAGCACAGATACGCAGTATTTT. The J gene is TRBJ2-3, the V gene TRBV11-2; D may match TRBD1 or TRBD2 (5 bases each). V was pared by 5 bases and J by 0 bases, with 12 bases between. CDR1 SGHAT and CDR2 FQNNGV come from the germline V gene. The length of the CDR3 is 15 residues.

The chain joins TRBV30 to TRBJ1-1; D remains unclear. This CDR3 has 13 residues. Germline V gene sequence: CDR1 GTSNPN, CDR2 SVGIG (reference sequence). V lost 1 base to trimming and J lost 0 bases, with 6 bases between them. The CDR3 DNA sequence: TGTGCCTGGAGTGGCAGCTTGAACACTGAAGCTTTCTTT. This encodes CAWSGSLNTEAFF. The whole variable domain, filled in from reference TRBV30 and TRBJ1-1, reads SQTIHQWPATLVQPVGSPLSLECTVEGTSNPNLYWYRQAAGRGLQLLFYSVGIGQISSEVPQNLSASRPQDRQFILSSKKLLLSDSGFYLCAWSGSLNTEAFFGQGTRLTVV.

The count of this clone is one. This CDR3 is CASSPMTGGAETQYF. The CDR3 coding sequence is TGTGCCAGCTCACCCATGACAGGGGGCGCGGAGACCCAGTACTTC. The chain joins TRBV18 to TRBJ2-5; 10 bases match TRBD1. V shed 3 bases and J 5 bases; nucleotides not matched to a gene: 6. There are 15 residues in the CDR3. Germline-derived CDR1 and CDR2 are KGHSH and LQKENI.

The chain has TRBV5-1 and TRBJ1-1; D perhaps matches TRBD1 (5 bases). This CDR3 contains 14 residues. V was clipped by 3 bases and J by 5 bases, with 14 bases between them. Germline V gene data show CDR1 as SGHRS and CDR2 as YFSETQ. The CDR3: CASSWGGTITEAFF. The CDR3 nucleotides read TGCGCCAGCAGCTGGGGGGGGACCATTACTGAAGCTTTCTTT.